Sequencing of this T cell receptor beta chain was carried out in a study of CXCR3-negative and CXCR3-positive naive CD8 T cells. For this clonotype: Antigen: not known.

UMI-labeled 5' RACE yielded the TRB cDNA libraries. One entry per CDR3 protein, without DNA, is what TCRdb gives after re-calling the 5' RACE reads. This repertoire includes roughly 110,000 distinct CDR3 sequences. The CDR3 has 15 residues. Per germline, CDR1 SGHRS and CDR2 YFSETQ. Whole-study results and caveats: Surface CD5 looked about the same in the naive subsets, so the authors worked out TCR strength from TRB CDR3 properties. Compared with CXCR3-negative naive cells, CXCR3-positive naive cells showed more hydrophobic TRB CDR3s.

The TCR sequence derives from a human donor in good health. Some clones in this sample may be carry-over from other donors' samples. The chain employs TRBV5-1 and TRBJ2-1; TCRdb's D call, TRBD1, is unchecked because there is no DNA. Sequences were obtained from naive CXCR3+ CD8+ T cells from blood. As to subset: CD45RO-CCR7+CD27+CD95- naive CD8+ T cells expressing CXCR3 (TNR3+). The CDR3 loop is CASSFRGGGANEQFF.